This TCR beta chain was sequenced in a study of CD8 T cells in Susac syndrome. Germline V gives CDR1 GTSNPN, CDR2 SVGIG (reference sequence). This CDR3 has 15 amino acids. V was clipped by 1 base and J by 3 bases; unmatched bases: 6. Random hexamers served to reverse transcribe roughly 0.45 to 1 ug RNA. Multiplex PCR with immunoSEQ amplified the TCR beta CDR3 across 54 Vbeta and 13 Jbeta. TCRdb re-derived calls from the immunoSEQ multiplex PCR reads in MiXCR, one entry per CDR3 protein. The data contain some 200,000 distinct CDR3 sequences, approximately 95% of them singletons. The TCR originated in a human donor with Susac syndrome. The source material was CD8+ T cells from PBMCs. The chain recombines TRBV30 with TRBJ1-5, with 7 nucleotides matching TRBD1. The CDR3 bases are TGTGCCTGGAGTGGGCGCAGGGGGTTCAATCAGCCCCAGCATTTT. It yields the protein CAWSGRRGFNQPQHF.